This T cell receptor (beta chain) originates from a study of T-cell memory formation after mild COVID-19. MiXCR was run by TCRdb on the 5' RACE reads, yielding one entry per CDR3 protein. The table shows around 150,000 distinct CDR3 sequences, with 25% to 40% occurring only once. Study-wide points: The authors did not confirm SARS-CoV-2 specificity of second-wave clones peaking day 37. Clones that contracted clustered mainly in CM and EM if CD4+ and in EMRA if CD8+. Clones that contracted from day 15 to 85 were balanced CD4/CD8, while later expanders leaned CD4+. Pre-infection memory held some responding clones, suggesting pre-existing cross-reactive T cells responded.

Concerning this clonotype: As yet, its antigen is unknown.

Trimming removed 8 bases at V and 7 bases at J, with 11 bases between. The germline CDR1 and CDR2 sequences are SNHLY and FYNNEI. The CDR3 spans 11 residues. The clonotype comes from an adult woman who had mild COVID-19 (a few samples of this study predate the infection). Cell type and time point are not known. Input material: PBMCs or a T cell subset sorted from them (not recorded which). The chain links TRBV2 to TRBJ1-1, with D uncertain. The CDR3 nucleotides are TGTGCCAGCCTTTACGGGTTTGAAGCTTTCTTT. Translation: CASLYGFEAFF.